The 23 T cell receptor beta chains listed next were all sequenced from one sample in a study of blood T cell repertoires in COVID-19. Measured with immunoSEQ multiplex PCR; TCRdb has only the in-frame clones, and not every one. The sample comprises under 50,000 clones, 70% to 90% of which are singletons, and roughly 9.7% rests with the top ten. The sequenced sample was peripheral blood. The source of these receptors is a human donor in a cohort sampled during active COVID-19.

The chain has TRBV4-3 and TRBJ2-6; D is possibly TRBD2 (5 bases). Germline V gene data show CDR1 as LGHNA and CDR2 as YSLEER. Deletions cut 0 bases from V and 1 base from J, with 13 bases between. CDR3 size: 18 residues. This CDR3 reads CASSQDTGLWSGANVLTF. CDR3 bases: TGCGCCAGCAGCCAAGACACCGGACTTTGGTCTGGGGCCAACGTCCTGACTTTC.

The rearrangement links TRBV7-3 to TRBJ2-7; maybe TRBD1 (6 bases). The germline V and J ends were trimmed by 0 bases and 7 bases, with 13 bases remaining between them. Germline V gene data show CDR1 as SGHTA and CDR2 as FQGTGA. CDR3 size: 14 residues. The CDR3 reads CASSLTGDTLEQYF. The CDR3 DNA sequence: TGTGCCAGCAGCTTAACGGGGGACACCCTTGAGCAGTACTTC.

The chain is built from TRBV6-6 and TRBJ1-1; D uncertain. Germline CDR1 MNHNY, CDR2 SVGAGI (reference sequence). The CDR3 is 13 residues long. Trimming stripped 0 bases from V and 8 bases from J, with 10 bases between. This CDR3 reads CASSYSSSVEAFF. In DNA form, the CDR3 reads TGTGCCAGCAGTTACTCGAGTTCGGTAGAAGCTTTCTTT.

To note about this clone: The same CDR3 arises from other DNA sequences in this sample as well. This chain links TRBV18 with TRBJ2-1; 9 positions match TRBD2. Germline values: CDR1 KGHSH, CDR2 LQKENI. The CDR3 extends over 15 amino acids. V was pared by 2 bases and J by 4 bases, with 3 bases of the junction left unmatched. Here the CDR3 DNA reads TGTGCCAGCTCACCAAGGGCGGGAGGGTACAATGAGCAGTTCTTC. Translation gives CASSPRAGGYNEQFF.

The V gene is TRBV6-2 or TRBV6-3, the J gene TRBJ1-5, with a weak D call TRBD1 (6 bases). Trimming took 6 bases from V and 7 from J, leaving 13 bases between them. The CDR3 is 13 residues long. Germline CDR1 reads MNHEY; CDR2 reads SVGEGT. CDR3 protein: CASSVGAEQPQHF. CDR3 bases: TGTGCCAGCAGCGTGGGGGCGGAACAGCCCCAGCATTTT.

The chain links TRBV6-1 to TRBJ1-1; weak D call: TRBD1 (5 bases). In germline, CDR1 is MNHNS, CDR2 SASEGT. The CDR3 has 14 amino acids. V dropped 2 bases and J dropped 1 base, with 8 bases sitting between them. The CDR3 DNA reads TGTGCCAGCAGTGAAACAGGAACGAACACTGAAGCTTTCTTT. Its translation is CASSETGTNTEAFF.

The rearrangement joins TRBV18 to TRBJ2-7; D is possibly TRBD2 (6 bases). The V end lost 2 bases, the J end lost 7 bases, and 12 bases lay between the germline ends. CDR1 is KGHSH, CDR2 LQKENI, per germline. There are 13 residues in the CDR3. The CDR3 nucleotides are TGTGCCAGCTCACCAATGCGGGACGGAGAGCAGTACTTC. This sequence encodes CASSPMRDGEQYF.

This chain joins TRBV5-1 and TRBJ2-5; D ambiguous. Germline V lookup: CDR1 SGHRS, CDR2 YFSETQ. V was shortened by 3 bases and J by 1 base, with 10 bases between the two germline ends. The CDR3 spans 14 residues. CDR3 nucleotides: TGCGCCAGCAGCTCTGGTGGGCTCCAAGAGACCCAGTACTTC. Its translation: CASSSGGLQETQYF.

The chain is built from TRBV18 and TRBJ2-6; 9 nucleotides agree with TRBD1. This CDR3 is built from 20 residues. Per the germline V gene, CDR1 is KGHSH and CDR2 is LQKENI. After removal of 2 bases from V and 0 bases from J, the junction contained 11 bases not matched to a gene. CDR3 sequence: CASSPGVSGQGASGANVLTF. The DNA of the CDR3 is TGTGCCAGCTCACCAGGAGTGTCGGGACAGGGAGCCTCTGGGGCCAACGTCCTGACTTTC.

This clone came up a few times. The J gene is TRBJ2-1, the V gene TRBV18, with 7 bases that match TRBD1. Germline-derived CDR1 and CDR2 are KGHSH and LQKENI. V dropped 4 bases and J dropped 10; count of bases not matched to a gene: 4. This CDR3 contains 12 residues. The CDR3 here is CASSLGTEEQFF. The CDR3 DNA reads TGTGCCAGCTCACTAGGGACAGAAGAGCAGTTCTTC.

The chain recombines TRBV9 with TRBJ2-2; 7 nucleotides align to TRBD1. V lost 4 bases and J lost 6; bases outside the gene matches: 6. The CDR3 has 14 residues. Germline V CDR1 and CDR2: SGDLS, YYNGEE. The CDR3 region has the DNA TGTGCCAGCAGCCCAAGCCAGGGGGCCGGGGAGCTGTTTTTT. It codes for CASSPSQGAGELFF.

V is TRBV18 and J is TRBJ2-3; 10 bases map to TRBD1. Trimming cost V 0 bases and J 1 base; bases outside gene matches: 1. Germline V gene lookup returns CDR1 KGHSH and CDR2 LQKENI. CDR3 length: 16 amino acids. In nucleotides, the CDR3 is TGTGCCAGCTCACCACCGACAGGGGGCGGCACAGATACGCAGTATTTT. Amino acid sequence: CASSPPTGGGTDTQYF. Full variable domain (remainder filled in from reference TRBV18 and TRBJ2-3): NAGVMQNPRHLVRRRGQEARLRCSPMKGHSHVYWYRQLPEEGLKFMVYLQKENIIDESGMPKERFSAEFPKEGPSILRIQQVVRGDSAAYFCASSPPTGGGTDTQYFGPGTRLTVL.

The table lists this clone with a count of one. This chain links TRBV19 with TRBJ2-7; TRBD1 might be the D (6 bases). Germline V gene sequence: CDR1 LNHDA, CDR2 SQIVND (reference sequence). V lost 10 bases, J lost 3 bases, and 10 bases lay in between. The CDR3 consists of 11 residues. This chain's CDR3 is CATGQLYEQYF. CDR3 in DNA: TGTGCCACCGGACAGCTCTACGAGCAGTACTTC.

This clone is a singleton in its sample. The chain recombines TRBV5-1 with TRBJ1-3; maybe TRBD1 (5 bases). The CDR3 length is 14 residues. Looked up from germline, CDR1 is SGHRS and CDR2 is YFSETQ. Trimming took 4 bases from V and 5 from J, leaving 13 bases between them. As DNA, the CDR3 is TGCGCCAGCAGCCCGGGGGTTCAGAGAAACACCATATATTTT. It specifies CASSPGVQRNTIYF.

The chain recombines TRBV18 with TRBJ2-5; possibly TRBD2 for D (6 bases). Germline V lookup: CDR1 KGHSH, CDR2 LQKENI. The germline V and J ends were trimmed by 2 bases and 13 bases, with 17 bases remaining between them. This CDR3 spans 13 amino acids. DNA for the CDR3: TGTGCCAGCTCACCAGGCCGGGGGTACCCCGGGTACTTC. Its protein is CASSPGRGYPGYF.

This clone has just a few counts. This sequence joins TRBV5-4 and TRBJ2-2; D is possibly TRBD1 (5 bases). V was trimmed by 4 bases and J by 8 bases, leaving 15 bases between them. The CDR3 loop spans 14 amino acids. CDR1 is SGHNT and CDR2 is YYREEE in the germline V gene (reference sequence). In DNA, the CDR3 is TGTGCCAGCAGCCCAATGGGTCCAGGGGGGGAGCTGTTTTTT. Translation gives CASSPMGPGGELFF. The full variable domain, rest sourced from reference TRBV5-4 and TRBJ2-2, is ETGVTQSPTHLIKTRGQQVTLRCSSQSGHNTVSWYQQALGQGPQFIFQYYREEENGRGNFPPRFSGLQFPNYSSELNVNALELDDSALYLCASSPMGPGGELFFGEGSRLTVL.

The chain is built from TRBV6-5 and TRBJ2-1; TRBD1 agrees at 10 bases. This CDR3 has 15 residues. The J segment lost 6 bases and the V segment lost 8 bases, leaving 10 bases of the junction unmatched. Germline values: CDR1 MNHEY, CDR2 SVGAGI. The CDR3 bases are TGTGCCAGCTCAAGCGGGGGACAGGGGTTCAATGAGCAGTTCTTC. Translated, it gives CASSSGGQGFNEQFF.

V and J are TRBV6-5 and TRBJ1-6; D might be TRBD1 (5 bases). From germline, CDR1 is MNHEY and CDR2 SVGAGI. This CDR3 is built from 14 residues. Trimming pared 0 bases from V and 7 bases from J, leaving 7 bases between. CDR3: CASSYSTENSPLHF. CDR3 DNA sequence: TGTGCCAGCAGTTACTCGACAGAGAATTCACCCCTCCACTTT.

This clone was seen more than once but under ten times. The chain links TRBV6-5 to TRBJ1-4, with D maybe TRBD1 (6 bases). Deletions cut 7 bases from V and 3 bases from J, with 12 bases between. From germline, CDR1 is MNHEY and CDR2 SVGAGI. This CDR3 is built from 14 residues. The DNA of the CDR3 is TGTGCCAGCACGGACAGCAGTGCTAATGAAAAACTGTTTTTT. This translates into CASTDSSANEKLFF.

In the case of this clone: Its ends do not fully match the called genes, so a read error is possible. The chain uses TRBV12-3 or TRBV12-4 and TRBJ1-2; TRBD1 matches at 9 bases. The CDR3 runs to 12 residues. For the CDR3, the DNA is TGTGCCAGCAGTTTCCACGGGACAGGGTATCACTTC. Translating it yields CASSFHGTGYHF.

A single count supports this clone. The chain combines TRBV10-3 with TRBJ1-5, with a weak D call TRBD1 (5 bases). CDR3 length: 12 residues. Germline V gene lookup returns CDR1 ENHRY and CDR2 SYGVKD. V gave up 11 bases and J gave up 4 bases, with 12 bases separating them. CDR3 protein: CASRAVNQPQHF. The CDR3 DNA follows: TGTGCCTCCAGGGCAGTGAATCAGCCCCAGCATTTT.

CDR3 protein: CASSQDGQGNGYTF. The CDR3 bases are TGCGCCAGCAGCCAAGATGGACAGGGAAATGGCTACACCTTC. V is TRBV4-1 and J is TRBJ1-2; 8 bases line up with TRBD1. V gave up 0 bases and J gave up 6 bases; unmatched junction bases: 3. Germline V CDR1 and CDR2: MGHRA, YSYEKL. This CDR3 has 14 residues.

This chain uses TRBV9 with TRBJ2-1; weak D call: TRBD2 (7 bases). From germline, CDR1 is SGDLS and CDR2 YYNGEE. Trimming pared 0 bases from V and 0 bases from J, leaving 16 bases between. The CDR3 is 18 residues long. The CDR3 DNA follows: TGTGCCAGCAGCGTAGCTTCGAAGGGGGGGGCCTCCTACAATGAGCAGTTCTTC. Its translation is CASSVASKGGASYNEQFF. The whole variable domain, remainder taken from reference TRBV9 and TRBJ2-1, is DSGVTQTPKHLITATGQRVTLRCSPRSGDLSVYWYQQSLDQGLQFLIQYYNGEERAKGNILERFSAQQFPDLHSELNLSSLELGDSALYFCASSVASKGGASYNEQFFGPGTRLTVL.